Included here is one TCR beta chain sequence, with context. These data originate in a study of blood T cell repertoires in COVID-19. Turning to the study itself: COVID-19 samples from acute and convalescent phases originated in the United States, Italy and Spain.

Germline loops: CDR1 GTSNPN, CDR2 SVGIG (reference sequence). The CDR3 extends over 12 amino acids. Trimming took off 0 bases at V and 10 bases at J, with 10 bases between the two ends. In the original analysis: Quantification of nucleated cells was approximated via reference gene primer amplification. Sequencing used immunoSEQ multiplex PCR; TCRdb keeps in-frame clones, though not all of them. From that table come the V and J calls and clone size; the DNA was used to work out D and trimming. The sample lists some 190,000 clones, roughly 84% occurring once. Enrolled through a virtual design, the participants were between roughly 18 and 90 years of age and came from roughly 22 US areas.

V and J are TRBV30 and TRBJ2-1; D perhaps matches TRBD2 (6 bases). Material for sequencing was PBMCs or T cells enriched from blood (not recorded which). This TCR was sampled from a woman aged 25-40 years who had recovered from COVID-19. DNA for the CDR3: TGTGCCTGGAGTGTACGGGGAGGCGAGCAGTTCTTC. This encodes CAWSVRGGEQFF. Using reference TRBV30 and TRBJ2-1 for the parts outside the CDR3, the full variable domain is SQTIHQWPATLVQPVGSPLSLECTVEGTSNPNLYWYRQAAGRGLQLLFYSVGIGQISSEVPQNLSASRPQDRQFILSSKKLLLSDSGFYLCAWSVRGGEQFFGPGTRLTVL.